This is a list of T cell receptor beta chains from one sample in a study of breast tumors, draining lymph nodes, adjacent tissues. TCRdb redid the calling of the multiplex PCR reads with MiXCR, one entry per CDR3 protein. Seen here are approximately 280,000 distinct CDR3 sequences, more than 30% observed once, and the top ten hold 0.85% to 1.3%. Sequencing input: axillary lymph node tissue. These receptors were taken from a female donor with breast cancer. Some clones in this sample may be carry-over from other donors' samples. CDR3s include the opening cysteine and the closing phenylalanine or tryptophan. A D gene is named only where the DNA matches it firmly. Clone sizes are given selectively: once, few, many, or a class where the clone is expanded.

d_gene | abundance | j_gene | v_gene | CDR3nt | CDR3aa
NA | NA | TRBJ1-2 | TRBV28 | TGTGCCAGCAGCCCCGGAAGGGCGGGCTATGGCTACACCTTC | CASSPGRAGYGYTF
NA | many | TRBJ2-5 | TRBV2 | TGTGCCAGCAGCCCAGACAGGGTGGGAGGAGAGACCCAGTACTTC | CASSPDRVGGETQYF
NA | many | TRBJ2-2 | TRBV19 | TGTGCCAGTAGGCCGGGGCAGGGGAACACCGGGGAGCTGTTTTTT | CASRPGQGNTGELFF
NA | many | TRBJ2-7 | TRBV5-5 | TGTGCCAGCAGGAGAACCCCAAGGGTCCACGAGCAGTACTTC | CASRRTPRVHEQYF
TRBD1 | many | TRBJ1-4 | TRBV20-1 | TGCAGTGCTAGGGACAGGGGGGTGGGAAAACTGTTTTTT | CSARDRGVGKLFF
NA | few | TRBJ2-3 | TRBV30 | TGTGCCTGGAGTACAACTAGAGATACGCAGTATTTT | CAWSTTRDTQYF
NA | many | TRBJ2-3 | TRBV19 | TGTGCCAGTAGTTCCTACCGTCCCACAGATACGCAGTATTTT | CASSSYRPTDTQYF
NA | many | TRBJ2-7 | TRBV19 | TGTGCCAGTAGTAATACGGCCCCCACCGTCGAGCAGTACTTC | CASSNTAPTVEQYF
TRBD1 | many | TRBJ2-3 | TRBV20-1 | TGCAGTGCTAGAGATCTTAAACAGGGGGCATCGATCACAGATACGCAGTATTTT | CSARDLKQGASITDTQYF
TRBD2 | many | TRBJ2-1 | TRBV5-1 | TGCGCCAGCAGCTGGACTAGCGTGAGAGGGGGTGAGCAGTTCTTC | CASSWTSVRGGEQFF
NA | many | TRBJ2-2 | TRBV15 | TGTGCCACCAGCAGCCGTCTTAGCGGACCGAACACCGGGGAGCTGTTTTTT | CATSSRLSGPNTGELFF
NA | many | TRBJ2-3 | TRBV6-4 | TGTGCCAGCAGTAAACTGGGACGCTCGGATACGCAGTATTTT | CASSKLGRSDTQYF
NA | many | TRBJ2-2 | TRBV19 | TGTGCCAGTAGTATGTGGCAGGGGTATGCCGGGGAGCTGTTTTTT | CASSMWQGYAGELFF
NA | many | TRBJ1-6 | TRBV12-3/TRBV12-4 | TGTGCCAGCAGTTTGTATCTGGGTTCACCCCTCCACTTT | CASSLYLGSPLHF
NA | many | TRBJ1-6 | TRBV27 | TGTGCCAGCAGTTTACTGCGGAGCTCCTATAATTCACCCCTCCACTTT | CASSLLRSSYNSPLHF
TRBD2 | few | TRBJ2-1 | TRBV12-3/TRBV12-4 | TGTGCCAGCAGTTTGGCGGGGGGAGGTGAGCAGTTCTTC | CASSLAGGGEQFF
TRBD1 | many | TRBJ2-1 | TRBV11-2 | TGTGCCAGCAGCTCCGGACAGGGGCCTTCCAATGAGCAGTTCTTC | CASSSGQGPSNEQFF
TRBD2 | many | TRBJ2-7 | TRBV2 | TGTGCCAGCAGGGCACTAGCGGGAGGGTACGAGCAGTACTTC | CASRALAGGYEQYF
NA | few | TRBJ2-5 | TRBV2 | TGTGCCAGCTCAGAACTCGGCCCGGGGCCCACCTACAAAGAGACCCAGTACTTC | CASSELGPGPTYKETQYF
NA | many | TRBJ2-7 | TRBV25-1 | TGTGCCAGCAGTGTCTACTACGAGCAGTACTTC | CASSVYYEQYF
TRBD1 | NA | TRBJ1-2 | TRBV5-4 | TGTGCCAGCAGCCAAGATCGGACAGGGGGGCATGGCTACACCTTC | CASSQDRTGGHGYTF
TRBD2 | many | TRBJ2-5 | TRBV11-2 | TGTGCCAGCAGCTTAGGGCTGGATTGGACTAGCGGTCGAGAGACCCAGTACTTC | CASSLGLDWTSGRETQYF
TRBD1 | NA | TRBJ2-7 | TRBV6-1 | TGTGCCAGCGACTCGGACAGGGGGTACGAGCAGTACTTC | CASDSDRGYEQYF
TRBD2 | NA | TRBJ2-5 | TRBV7-9 | TGTGCCAGCAGCTCAACCATGGGCGGGAGCACTGAGACCCAGTACTTC | CASSSTMGGSTETQYF
TRBD1 | many | TRBJ2-3 | TRBV7-9 | TGTGCCAGCAGCTTAGGGGACAGGGATACAGATACGCAGTATTTT | CASSLGDRDTDTQYF
NA | many | TRBJ2-7 | TRBV20-1 | TGCAGTGCTAGAGAAAGGTACGAGCAGTACTTC | CSARERYEQYF
NA | many | TRBJ2-7 | TRBV20-1 | TGCAGCGCCGGGACAAGAAGCTCCTACGAGCAGTACTTC | CSAGTRSSYEQYF
NA | many | TRBJ1-5 | TRBV19 | TGTGCCAGTAGTATAGACACAGGGCGCGCGAGTCAGCCCCAGCATTTT | CASSIDTGRASQPQHF
NA | NA | TRBJ1-6 | TRBV24-1 | TGTGTCACCAGTGACCGACGAGGTAATTCACCCCCCCACTTT | CVTSDRRGNSPPHF
NA | many | TRBJ1-6 | TRBV6-5 | TGTGCCAGCAGTCAAACGGGGAGTGGGCGGAACTATAATTCACCCCTCCACTTT | CASSQTGSGRNYNSPLHF
NA | few | TRBJ2-7 | TRBV12-3/TRBV12-4 | TGTGCCAGCAGTTGCTCCGGGGGGCGCTCCTACGAGCAGTACTTC | CASSCSGGRSYEQYF
NA | many | TRBJ2-5 | TRBV7-7 | TGTGCTAGCAGCCCCGGGGGGCAGCAGACCCAGTACTTC | CASSPGGQQTQYF
NA | NA | TRBJ1-1 | TRBV5-4 | TGTGCCAGCAGCTCTTCCCGGGGGTCGGACATGAACACTGAAGCTTTCTTT | CASSSSRGSDMNTEAFF
TRBD1 | many | TRBJ1-5 | TRBV20-1 | TGCAGTGCTCAGACAGGGAGGTCGCAGCCCCAGCATTTT | CSAQTGRSQPQHF
NA | many | TRBJ1-4 | TRBV2 | TGTGCCACCAGTCGGGGGCGTAGTGGTGAAAAACTGTTTTTT | CATSRGRSGEKLFF
NA | NA | TRBJ2-2 | TRBV14 | TGTGCCAGCAGCCGAGTAGGAGCTAGGGTGGGGGAGCTGTTTTTT | CASSRVGARVGELFF
TRBD2 | many | TRBJ2-1 | TRBV2 | TGTGCCAGCATCCCCTTAGCGGGAGGATCCTACAATGAGCAGTTCTTC | CASIPLAGGSYNEQFF
NA | many | TRBJ2-2 | TRBV29-1 | TGCAGCGTTGGGACATTGAACACCGGGGAGCTGTTTTTT | CSVGTLNTGELFF
TRBD2 | many | TRBJ2-1 | TRBV15 | TGTGCCACCAGCAGAGGTAGGGGACTAGCGGGAGGCGATGAGCAGTTCTTC | CATSRGRGLAGGDEQFF
NA | NA | TRBJ2-5 | TRBV11-3 | TGTGCCAGCAGCTTAGGGCCAGGCGATCAGCCCCAGTACTTC | CASSLGPGDQPQYF
NA | many | TRBJ2-5 | TRBV11-3 | TGTGCCAGCAGCTTAGATCCGGGTGGGGAAGAGACCCAGTACTTC | CASSLDPGGEETQYF
TRBD1 | few | TRBJ2-5 | TRBV29-1 | TGCAGCGTTGACCTGACAGGGAGAAACCAGTACTTC | CSVDLTGRNQYF
NA | many | TRBJ2-2 | TRBV19 | TGTGCCAGTAGTATGTACCGGGGGCGAACCGGGGAGCTGTTTTTT | CASSMYRGRTGELFF
TRBD1 | many | TRBJ1-5 | TRBV11-2 | TGTGCCAGCAGTCCTAGGGCGGGACAGCCCAATCAGCCCCAGCATTTT | CASSPRAGQPNQPQHF
TRBD1 | few | TRBJ2-1 | TRBV5-6 | TGTGCCAGCAGCCACCCGACAGGGCTGGGCTACAATGAGCAGTTCTTC | CASSHPTGLGYNEQFF
NA | many | TRBJ2-2 | TRBV7-3 | TGTGCCAGCAGCTACAGGGATCGCGGGGAGCTGTTTTTT | CASSYRDRGELFF
NA | many | TRBJ2-5 | TRBV11-1 | TGTGCCAGCAGCTACGAACTCCAAGAGACCCAGTACTTC | CASSYELQETQYF
NA | many | TRBJ1-6 | TRBV12-3/TRBV12-4 | TGTGCCAGCAGTTTTCAGGGGATAGGTTCACCCCTCCACTTT | CASSFQGIGSPLHF